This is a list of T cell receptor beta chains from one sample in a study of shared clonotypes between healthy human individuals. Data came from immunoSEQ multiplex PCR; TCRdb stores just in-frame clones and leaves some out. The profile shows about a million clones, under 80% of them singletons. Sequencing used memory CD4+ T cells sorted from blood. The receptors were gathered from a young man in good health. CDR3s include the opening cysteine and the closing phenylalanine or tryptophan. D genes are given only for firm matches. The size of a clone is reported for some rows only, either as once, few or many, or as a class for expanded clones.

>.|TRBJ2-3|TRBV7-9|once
CASSLSGTSTDTQYF
TGTGCCAGCTCTCTATCCGGGACTAGCACAGATACGCAGTATTTT
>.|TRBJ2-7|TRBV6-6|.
CASSYSSGSEEQYF
TGTGCCAGCAGTTACTCGTCCGGATCTGAAGAGCAGTACTTC
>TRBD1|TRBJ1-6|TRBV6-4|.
CASSEQGNNSPLHF
TGTGCCAGCAGTGAACAGGGGAACAATTCACCCCTCCACTTT
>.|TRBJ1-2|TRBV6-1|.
CASNLDRKNYGYTF
TGTGCCAGCAACTTAGACAGGAAAAACTATGGCTACACCTTC
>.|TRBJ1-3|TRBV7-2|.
CASSLGSGFSGNTIYF
TGTGCCAGCAGCTTAGGCTCAGGGTTCTCTGGAAACACCATATATTTT
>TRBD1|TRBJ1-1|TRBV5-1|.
CASSPGQGSNTEAFF
TGCGCCAGCAGCCCGGGACAGGGTTCGAACACTGAAGCTTTCTTT
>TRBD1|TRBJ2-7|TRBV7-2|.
CASSRDRGSYYEQYF
TGTGCCAGCAGCCGGGACAGGGGCTCCTATTACGAGCAGTACTTC
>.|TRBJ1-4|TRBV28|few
CASRPGPTNEKLFF
TGTGCCAGCAGGCCGGGACCTACTAATGAAAAACTGTTTTTT
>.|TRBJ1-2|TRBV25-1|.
CASSESGGLNYYGYTF
TGTGCCAGCAGTGAATCAGGAGGGTTGAATTACTATGGCTACACCTTC
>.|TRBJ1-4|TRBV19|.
CASTGRATNEKLFF
TGTGCCAGTACGGGCAGGGCAACTAATGAAAAACTGTTTTTT
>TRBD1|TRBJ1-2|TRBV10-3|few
CATLGTGGRANYGYTF
TGTGCCACTCTCGGGACAGGGGGAAGAGCTAACTATGGCTACACCTTC
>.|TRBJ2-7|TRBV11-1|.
CASSRRGESSYEQYF
TGTGCCAGCAGCCGCCGCGGGGAAAGCTCCTACGAGCAGTACTTC
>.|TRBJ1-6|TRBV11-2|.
CASSFQQDTNSPLHF
TGTGCCAGCAGCTTTCAACAGGACACGAATTCACCCCTCCACTTT
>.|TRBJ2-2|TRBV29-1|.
CSVEGGFNTGELFF
TGCAGCGTTGAAGGGGGGTTCAACACCGGGGAGCTGTTTTTT
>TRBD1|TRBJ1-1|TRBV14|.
CASSQEIGTVRTEAFF
TGTGCCAGCAGCCAAGAGATAGGGACAGTAAGGACTGAAGCTTTCTTT
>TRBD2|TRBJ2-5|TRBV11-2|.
CASSQSVRGGETQYF
TGTGCCAGCAGCCAAAGCGTCCGCGGGGGGGAGACCCAGTACTTC
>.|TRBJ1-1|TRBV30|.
CAWATGMNTEAFF
TGTGCCTGGGCGACAGGTATGAACACTGAAGCTTTCTTT
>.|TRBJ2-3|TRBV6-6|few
CASSYGRGESTDTQYF
TGTGCCAGCAGTTACGGCAGGGGGGAAAGCACAGATACGCAGTATTTT
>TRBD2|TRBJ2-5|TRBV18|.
CASSPPGAWTSGLQETQYF
TGTGCCAGCTCACCACCGGGAGCATGGACTAGCGGACTTCAAGAGACCCAGTACTTC
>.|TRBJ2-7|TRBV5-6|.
CASSLFGDVELYEQYF
TGTGCCAGCAGCTTGTTTGGGGACGTGGAACTATACGAGCAGTACTTC
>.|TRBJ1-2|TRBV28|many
CASSLRSGSYTF
TGTGCCAGCAGTTTAAGATCAGGGAGCTACACCTTC
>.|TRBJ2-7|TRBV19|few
CASQRGTRSYEQYF
TGTGCCAGTCAGAGGGGGACACGCTCCTACGAGCAGTACTTC
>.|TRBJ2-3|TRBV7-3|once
CASSSDFTDTQYF
TGTGCCAGCAGCTCGGACTTTACAGATACGCAGTATTTT
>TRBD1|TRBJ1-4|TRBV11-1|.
CASSGQGGGSEKLFF
TGTGCCAGCAGCGGACAGGGTGGGGGGAGTGAAAAACTGTTTTTT
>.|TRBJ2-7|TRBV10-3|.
CAISEQGDEQYF
TGTGCCATCAGTGAGCAGGGAGACGAGCAGTACTTC
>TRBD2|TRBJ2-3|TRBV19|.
CASTPTSGSADTQYF
TGTGCCAGTACCCCGACTAGCGGGAGCGCAGATACGCAGTATTTT
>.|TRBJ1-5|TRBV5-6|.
CASRRHGGDQPQHF
TGTGCCAGCAGGAGGCATGGGGGAGATCAGCCCCAGCATTTT
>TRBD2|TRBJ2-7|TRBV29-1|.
CSGSNLAGGPGEQYF
TGCAGCGGGTCCAATTTAGCGGGGGGGCCGGGTGAGCAGTACTTC
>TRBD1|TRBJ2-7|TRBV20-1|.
CSANRGHEQYF
TGCAGTGCAAACAGGGGCCACGAGCAGTACTTC
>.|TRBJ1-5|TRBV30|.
CAWSVDSNQPQHF
TGTGCCTGGAGTGTAGATAGCAATCAGCCCCAGCATTTT
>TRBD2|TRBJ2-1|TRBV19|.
CASQGIAGGQFF
TGTGCCAGTCAGGGGATAGCGGGAGGGCAGTTCTTC
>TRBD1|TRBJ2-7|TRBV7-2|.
CASSTPRTGVYEQYF
TGTGCCAGCAGCACACCCCGGACAGGGGTATACGAGCAGTACTTC
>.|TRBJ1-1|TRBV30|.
CAWSVGPLGGTEAFF
TGTGCCTGGAGTGTAGGTCCTCTCGGGGGCACTGAAGCTTTCTTT
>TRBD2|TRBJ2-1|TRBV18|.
CASSPEASGRANEQFF
TGTGCCAGCTCACCGGAGGCTAGCGGGAGGGCCAATGAGCAGTTCTTC
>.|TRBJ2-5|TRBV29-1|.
CSVGGQETQYF
TGCAGCGTTGGGGGCCAAGAGACCCAGTACTTC
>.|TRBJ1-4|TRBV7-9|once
CASSWGAALEKLFF
TGTGCCAGCAGCTGGGGGGCGGCTTTGGAAAAACTGTTTTTT
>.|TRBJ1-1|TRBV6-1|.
CASSVPVRNTEAFF
TGTGCCAGCAGTGTACCTGTGAGAAACACTGAAGCTTTCTTT
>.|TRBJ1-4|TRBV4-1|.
CASSQENEKLFF
TGCGCCAGCAGCCAGGAAAATGAAAAACTGTTTTTT
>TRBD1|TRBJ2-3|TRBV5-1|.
CASSRDRGSSTDTQYF
TGCGCCAGCAGCCGGGACAGGGGCTCTAGCACAGATACGCAGTATTTT